A single sample is the source of the 12 T cell receptor beta chains below, sequenced in a study of cytomegalovirus exposure and HLA in healthy donors. The PCR ran on 60 Vbeta and 13 Jbeta primers. Sequenced by immunoSEQ multiplex PCR; TCRdb stores in-frame clones only, minus some. The data contain fewer than 70,000 clones, 80% of them seen just once; the ten biggest clones take up under 5%. Sequencing was performed on PBMCs. These receptor sequences come from a woman in her forties in good health and CMV-seronegative.

This clone appeared a single time. In DNA form, the CDR3 reads TGTGCCAGCAGCGCGACAAGCGGGAGGGCGGTCAATGAGCAGTTCTTC. Amino acid sequence: CASSATSGRAVNEQFF. The chain uses TRBV9 and TRBJ2-1, with 10 bases matching TRBD2. The V gene's germline CDR1 is SGDLS and CDR2 YYNGEE. The trim removed 3 bases at V and 6 bases at J, leaving 9 bases unmatched. The CDR3 sequence is 16 residues long. Drawing the rest from reference TRBV9 and TRBJ2-1, the complete variable domain is DSGVTQTPKHLITATGQRVTLRCSPRSGDLSVYWYQQSLDQGLQFLIQYYNGEERAKGNILERFSAQQFPDLHSELNLSSLELGDSALYFCASSATSGRAVNEQFFGPGTRLTVL.

J is TRBJ2-1 and V is TRBV28; TRBD2 matches 11 bases. Germline values: CDR1 MDHEN, CDR2 SYDVKM. This CDR3 is 17 amino acids long. The V segment lost 6 bases and the J segment 0 bases; nucleotides outside the gene matches: 7. The CDR3 is CASSPGLAESSYNEQFF. CDR3 sequence (DNA): TGTGCCAGCAGCCCGGGACTAGCGGAGAGCTCCTACAATGAGCAGTTCTTC.

The chain carries TRBV19 and TRBJ2-4; possible D gene TRBD2, 7 bases. Looked up from germline, CDR1 is LNHDA and CDR2 is SQIVND (reference sequence). This CDR3 spans 18 amino acids. V lost 5 bases and J 1 base, leaving 21 bases between the germline ends. CDR3 coding DNA: TGTGCCAGTAGTCCGGGGGGACAAAGGGGTTTGGCCAAAAACATTCAGTACTTC. Protein product: CASSPGGQRGLAKNIQYF.

This chain links TRBV7-9 with TRBJ2-3; 8 positions match TRBD2. This CDR3 has 19 residues. The ends lost 1 base at V and 0 bases at J; junction bases unmatched: 12. Germline CDR1 SEHNR, CDR2 FQNEAQ (reference sequence). The CDR3 bases are TGTGCCAGCAGCTTAGGTAGACTGAGCGGGAGACTTAGCACAGATACGCAGTATTTT. Translating gives CASSLGRLSGRLSTDTQYF.

The chain recombines TRBV28 with TRBJ2-7, with TRBD1 matching over 8 bases. The CDR3 is 16 amino acids. CDR1 MDHEN and CDR2 SYDVKM come from the germline V gene. V was clipped by 1 base and J by 5 bases; unmatched bases: 10. The CDR3 here is CASSLFLTDRDHEQYF. In DNA, the CDR3 is TGTGCCAGCAGTTTATTTCTCACGGACAGGGACCACGAGCAGTACTTC.

The V call is TRBV18, the J call TRBJ2-3, with 8 positions matching TRBD2. The CDR3 consists of 16 residues. Germline-derived CDR1 and CDR2 are KGHSH and LQKENI. V dropped 3 bases and J dropped 0; count of bases not matched to a gene: 5. The CDR3 DNA sequence: TGTGCCAGCTCACCTCTTAGCGGGACTAGCACAGATACGCAGTATTTT. Amino acid sequence: CASSPLSGTSTDTQYF.

The chain couples TRBV18 to TRBJ2-6, with D unresolved. The CDR3 loop spans 15 amino acids. V lost 5 bases and J lost 0, with 8 bases in between. Germline loops: CDR1 KGHSH, CDR2 LQKENI. The CDR3: CASSFDNSGANVLTF. The CDR3 DNA is TGTGCCAGCTCATTCGACAACTCTGGGGCCAACGTCCTGACTTTC.

This sequence joins TRBV4-1 and TRBJ2-3; TRBD1 is a possible D gene (5 bases). The V end lost 0 bases, the J end lost 6 bases, and 22 bases lay between the germline ends. The CDR3 extends over 18 amino acids. Germline assignment: CDR1 MGHRA and CDR2 YSYEKL. CDR3 bases: TGCGCCAGCAGCCAAGATCCCCAAGGGGCGCTGGTTAGGGATACGCAGTATTTT. The encoded protein is CASSQDPQGALVRDTQYF.

J is TRBJ2-1 and V is TRBV5-1; 7 bases are shared with TRBD1. The CDR3 is 14 residues long. Germline assignment: CDR1 SGHRS and CDR2 YFSETQ. V lost 4 bases and J lost 0; bases outside the gene matches: 1. The CDR3 nucleotides read TGCGCCAGCAGCCAGGGGGACTCCTACAATGAGCAGTTCTTC. It translates to CASSQGDSYNEQFF.

This clone was picked up a small number of times. The CDR3: CASSHPRGQNEQFF. The CDR3 nucleotides read TGCGCCAGCAGCCACCCCAGGGGGCAGAATGAGCAGTTCTTC. This sequence joins TRBV4-1 and TRBJ2-1, with 8 bases aligning to TRBD1. The CDR3 contains 14 residues. Losses at the gene ends were 3 bases for V and 7 bases for J; bases not matched to a gene: 5. Germline CDR1 is MGHRA and CDR2 is YSYEKL.

V is TRBV7-8 and J is TRBJ2-3; D not resolved. This CDR3 spans 14 amino acids. Germline CDR1 SGHVS, CDR2 FQNEAQ. V dropped 3 bases and J dropped 5 bases, with 12 bases sitting between them. The CDR3 reads CASSFVSGLDTQYF. In nucleotides, the CDR3 is TGTGCCAGCAGCTTTGTTTCGGGTCTAGATACGCAGTATTTT.

V and J are TRBV30 and TRBJ1-3, with D tentatively TRBD1 (6 bases). The V gene lost 2 bases and the J gene lost 4 bases, with 9 bases spanning the gap. Germline-derived CDR1 and CDR2 are GTSNPN and SVGIG (reference sequence). CDR3 size: 13 residues. The CDR3 loop reads CAWSPTGGNTIYF. CDR3 sequence (DNA): TGTGCCTGGAGTCCGACAGGCGGAAACACCATATATTTT.